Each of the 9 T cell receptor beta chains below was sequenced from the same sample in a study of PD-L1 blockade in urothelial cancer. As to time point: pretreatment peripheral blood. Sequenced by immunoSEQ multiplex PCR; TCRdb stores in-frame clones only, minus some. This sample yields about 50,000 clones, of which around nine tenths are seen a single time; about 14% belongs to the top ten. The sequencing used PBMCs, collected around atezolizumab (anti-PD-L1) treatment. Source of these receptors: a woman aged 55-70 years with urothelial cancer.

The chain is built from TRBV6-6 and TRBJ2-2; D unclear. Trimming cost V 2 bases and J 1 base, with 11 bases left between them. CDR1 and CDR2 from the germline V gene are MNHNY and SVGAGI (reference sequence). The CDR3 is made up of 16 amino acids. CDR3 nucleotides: TGTGCCAGCAGTTACGTCGTAGCCCTGAACACCGGGGAGCTGTTTTTT. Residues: CASSYVVALNTGELFF.

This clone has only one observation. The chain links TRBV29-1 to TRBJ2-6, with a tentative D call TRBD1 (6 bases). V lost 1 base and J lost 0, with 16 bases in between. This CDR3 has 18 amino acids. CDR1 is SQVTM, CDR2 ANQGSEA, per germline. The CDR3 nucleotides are TGCAGCGTTGAAGTATTCGGCCAGGGGAGCTCTGGGGCCAACGTCCTGACTTTC. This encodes CSVEVFGQGSSGANVLTF.

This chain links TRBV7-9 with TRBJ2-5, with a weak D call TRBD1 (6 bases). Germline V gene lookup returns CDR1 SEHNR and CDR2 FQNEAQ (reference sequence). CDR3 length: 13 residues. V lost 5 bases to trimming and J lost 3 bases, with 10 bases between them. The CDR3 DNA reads TGTGCCAGCAGCCTGACAGGAGAAGAGACCCAGTACTTC. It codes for CASSLTGEETQYF.

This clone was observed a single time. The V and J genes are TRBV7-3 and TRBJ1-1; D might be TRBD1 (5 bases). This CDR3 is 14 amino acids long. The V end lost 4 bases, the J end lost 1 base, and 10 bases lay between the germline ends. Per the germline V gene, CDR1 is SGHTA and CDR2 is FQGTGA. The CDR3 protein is CASSSDSWNTEAFF. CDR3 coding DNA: TGTGCCAGCAGCTCTGACAGTTGGAACACTGAAGCTTTCTTT.

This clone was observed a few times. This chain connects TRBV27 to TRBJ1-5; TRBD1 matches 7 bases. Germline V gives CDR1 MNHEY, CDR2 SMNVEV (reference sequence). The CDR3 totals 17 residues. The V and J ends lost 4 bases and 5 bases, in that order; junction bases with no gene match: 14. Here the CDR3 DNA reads TGTGCCAGCAGTTCGGAGGGGGCGGTTCGAGGTGATCAGCCCCAGCATTTT. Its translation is CASSSEGAVRGDQPQHF.

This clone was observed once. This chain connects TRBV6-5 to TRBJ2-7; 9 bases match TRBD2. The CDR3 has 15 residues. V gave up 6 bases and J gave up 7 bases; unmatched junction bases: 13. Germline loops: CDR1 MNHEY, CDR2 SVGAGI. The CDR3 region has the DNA TGTGCCAGCAGCTCCCTTCCGGGACTAGCAAGTGAGCAGTACTTC. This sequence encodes CASSSLPGLASEQYF.

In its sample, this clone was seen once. The CDR3 sequence: CASSPWTDNNQPQHF. The CDR3 bases are TGTGCCAGCAGCCCTTGGACGGACAACAATCAGCCCCAGCATTTT. This rearrangement joins TRBV7-9 to TRBJ1-5, with TRBD1 as a possible D gene (5 bases). Germline V gene sequence: CDR1 SEHNR, CDR2 FQNEAQ (reference sequence). CDR3 length equals 15 residues. V was trimmed by 5 bases and J by 3 bases, leaving 14 bases between them. Full variable domain (outside the CDR3, taken from reference TRBV7-9 and TRBJ1-5): DTGVSQNPRHKITKRGQNVTFRCDPISEHNRLYWYRQTLGQGPEFLTYFQNEAQLEKSRLLSDRFSAERPKGSFSTLEIQRTEQGDSAMYLCASSPWTDNNQPQHFGDGTRLSIL.

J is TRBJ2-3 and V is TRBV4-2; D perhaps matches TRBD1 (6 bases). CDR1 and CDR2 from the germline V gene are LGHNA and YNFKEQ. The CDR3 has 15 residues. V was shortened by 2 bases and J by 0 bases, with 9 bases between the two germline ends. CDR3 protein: CASSQTGSSTDTQYF. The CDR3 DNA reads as TGTGCCAGCAGCCAAACAGGGAGTAGCACAGATACGCAGTATTTT.

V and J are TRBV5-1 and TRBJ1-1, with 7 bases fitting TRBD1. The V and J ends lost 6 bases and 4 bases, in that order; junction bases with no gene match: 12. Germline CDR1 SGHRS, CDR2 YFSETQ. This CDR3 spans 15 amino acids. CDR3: CASTREGAIPTEAFF. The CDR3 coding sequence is TGCGCCAGCACTCGGGAGGGGGCGATCCCCACTGAAGCTTTCTTT.